The 28 T cell receptor beta chains given below trace back to one sample, sequenced in a study of shared clonotypes between healthy human individuals. The repertoire was sequenced with immunoSEQ multiplex PCR; TCRdb's copy has only in-frame clones and lacks some. The data hold about 2.4 million clones, with approximately 92% observed a single time. Input material: naive CD4+ T cells sorted from blood. Sample subset: CD45RA+ positively selected. These receptors all come from a man between 18 and 29 years old in good health.

The chain combines TRBV4-3 with TRBJ2-4; 8 positions match TRBD2. Trimming removed 0 bases from V and 0 bases from J; junction bases left unmatched: 10. The CDR3 runs to 19 residues. The germline V gene encodes CDR1 LGHNA and CDR2 YSLEER. CDR3 protein: CASSQDPSSGDLAKNIQYF. The CDR3 nucleotides read TGCGCCAGCAGCCAAGATCCGAGTAGCGGGGATCTAGCCAAAAACATTCAGTACTTC.

V is TRBV9 and J is TRBJ2-1; TRBD2 matches 13 bases. The junction had 6 bases not matched to a gene; V was cut back by 3 bases and J by 0 bases. Germline V gene sequence: CDR1 SGDLS, CDR2 YYNGEE. This CDR3 contains 18 residues. For the CDR3, the DNA is TGTGCCAGCAGCGCAGGACTAGCGGGAGAGGGCTCCTACAATGAGCAGTTCTTC. As protein: CASSAGLAGEGSYNEQFF. Supplemented by reference TRBV9 and TRBJ2-1, the full variable domain reads DSGVTQTPKHLITATGQRVTLRCSPRSGDLSVYWYQQSLDQGLQFLIQYYNGEERAKGNILERFSAQQFPDLHSELNLSSLELGDSALYFCASSAGLAGEGSYNEQFFGPGTRLTVL.

V and J are TRBV4-3 and TRBJ2-7; D gene uncertain. The CDR3 consists of 13 residues. CDR1 is LGHNA and CDR2 is YSLEER in the germline V gene. Trimming left V 5 bases short and J 2 bases short, with 10 bases between. DNA for the CDR3: TGCGCCAGCAGCTTCCAGGAAACCTACGAGCAGTACTTC. Amino acid sequence: CASSFQETYEQYF.

This chain joins TRBV7-3 and TRBJ2-5; the D gene is possibly TRBD1 (7 bases). Germline CDR1 SGHTA, CDR2 FQGTGA. Trimming removed 2 bases from V and 5 bases from J, with 12 bases in between. The CDR3 is 14 amino acids. The CDR3 here is CASSLLAGGETQYF. The CDR3 region has the DNA TGTGCCAGCAGCTTACTGGCAGGGGGGGAGACCCAGTACTTC.

The chain links TRBV4-1 to TRBJ2-2, with D possibly being TRBD1 (6 bases). CDR1 is MGHRA and CDR2 is YSYEKL in the germline V gene. The length of the CDR3 is 16 residues. With 2 bases removed from V and 4 bases from J, the gap between germline ends came to 14 bases. The CDR3 DNA reads as TGCGCCAGCAGCCAACCCTGGGCAGGGGCCACCGGGGAGCTGTTTTTT. Amino acid sequence: CASSQPWAGATGELFF.

The V gene is TRBV19, the J gene TRBJ1-1, with a weak D call TRBD1 (6 bases). Per germline, CDR1 LNHDA and CDR2 SQIVND (reference sequence). With 7 bases removed from V and 8 bases from J, the gap between germline ends came to 23 bases. The CDR3 loop spans 15 amino acids. The CDR3 reads CASKGSATGEVEAFF. The DNA of the CDR3 is TGTGCCAGTAAAGGGAGCGCGACAGGCGAAGTGGAAGCTTTCTTT.

J is TRBJ2-2 and V is TRBV9, with D perhaps matching TRBD2 (5 bases). CDR1 is SGDLS, CDR2 YYNGEE, per germline. This CDR3 has 14 residues. V lost 3 bases, J lost 6 bases, and 12 bases lay in between. The CDR3 loop reads CASSEPERAGELFF. The CDR3 DNA reads as TGTGCCAGCAGCGAGCCGGAGAGGGCCGGGGAGCTGTTTTTT.

V gene TRBV7-2 combines with J gene TRBJ2-3; TRBD2 matches 14 bases. Per germline, CDR1 SGHTA and CDR2 FQGNSA. The V and J ends lost 5 bases and 3 bases, in that order; junction bases with no gene match: 4. This CDR3 spans 16 amino acids. This CDR3 is CASSAGTSGRTDTQYF. Here the CDR3 DNA reads TGTGCCAGCAGCGCCGGGACTAGCGGGAGAACAGATACGCAGTATTTT.

The gene calls are TRBV9 and TRBJ1-3; possibly TRBD1 for D (5 bases). Germline V gene sequence: CDR1 SGDLS, CDR2 YYNGEE. The V gene lost 0 bases and the J gene lost 2 bases, with 15 bases spanning the gap. The CDR3 is 17 amino acids. The CDR3 sequence is CASSVGVGLSTGNTIYF. The DNA of the CDR3 is TGTGCCAGCAGCGTAGGGGTGGGGCTGTCGACTGGAAACACCATATATTTT.

V is TRBV12-2 and J is TRBJ2-6. TRBV12-2 is flagged as a pseudogene. The length of the CDR3 is 16 residues. DNA of the CDR3: TGTGCAAGTCGCTTAGCCTGGAAGTCTGGGGCCAACGTCCTGACTTTC. It codes for CASRLAWKSGANVLTF.

The rearrangement uses TRBV5-1 and TRBJ2-1; 9 nucleotides align to TRBD2. CDR3 length: 17 amino acids. The junction had 6 bases not matched to a gene; V was cut back by 2 bases and J by 0 bases. Germline loops: CDR1 SGHRS, CDR2 YFSETQ. The CDR3 sequence: CASSFLWTSDSYNEQFF. The DNA of the CDR3 is TGCGCCAGCAGCTTTCTCTGGACTAGCGACTCCTACAATGAGCAGTTCTTC.

The chain employs TRBV27 and TRBJ1-2, with TRBD1 matching 9 bases. CDR3 length: 14 amino acids. Looked up from germline, CDR1 is MNHEY and CDR2 is SMNVEV (reference sequence). The V segment lost 5 bases and the J segment 5 bases; nucleotides outside the gene matches: 6. The CDR3 DNA reads as TGTGCCAGCAGTCCGACAGGGGGGAGTTATGGCTACACCTTC. Translated: CASSPTGGSYGYTF.

This clone was seen more than once but under ten times. The chain couples TRBV6-5 to TRBJ2-1, with 10 nucleotides matching TRBD2. The CDR3 spans 16 residues. Germline lookup yields CDR1 MNHEY and CDR2 SVGAGI. Losses at the gene ends were 4 bases for V and 4 bases for J; bases not matched to a gene: 7. Here the CDR3 reads CASSWTGTSAYNEQFF. In nucleotides, the CDR3 is TGTGCCAGCAGTTGGACCGGGACTAGCGCTTACAATGAGCAGTTCTTC.

This clone was seen a few times. The rearrangement uses TRBV30 and TRBJ2-1; D call uncertain. The CDR3 contains 13 residues. Germline CDR1 reads GTSNPN; CDR2 reads SVGIG (reference sequence). V was trimmed by 0 bases and J by 9 bases, leaving 12 bases between them. The CDR3 protein is CAWSVPWVTEQFF. CDR3 sequence (DNA): TGTGCCTGGAGTGTACCTTGGGTGACTGAGCAGTTCTTC.

The V and J genes are TRBV7-8 and TRBJ2-3, with 8 bases identical to TRBD2. CDR3 length equals 15 residues. In germline, CDR1 is SGHVS, CDR2 FQNEAQ. Germline trimming cut 5 bases from V and 6 bases from J; bases unmatched to any gene: 10. CDR3 sequence: CASSPEPGLGDTQYF. The CDR3 coding sequence is TGTGCCAGCAGCCCGGAACCGGGACTAGGGGATACGCAGTATTTT. Full variable domain (rest looked up from reference TRBV7-8 and TRBJ2-3): GAGVSQSPRYKVAKRGQDVALRCDPISGHVSLFWYQQALGQGPEFLTYFQNEAQLDKSGLPSDRFFAERPEGSVSTLKIQRTQQEDSAVYLCASSPEPGLGDTQYFGPGTRLTVL.

V is TRBV6-4 and J is TRBJ1-5, with D maybe TRBD1 (5 bases). The CDR3 totals 15 residues. Trimming took off 8 bases at V and 3 bases at J, with 17 bases between the two ends. Germline V CDR1 and CDR2: MRHNA, SNTAGT. As DNA, the CDR3 is TGTGCCAGCCCCCAGGCAGGGAGATACAATCAGCCCCAGCATTTT. As protein: CASPQAGRYNQPQHF.

This clone was picked up one time. The CDR3, as DNA: TGCGCCAGCAGGTATAATTGGAACACTGAAGCTTTCTTT. Amino acids: CASRYNWNTEAFF. The V call is TRBV10-1, the J call TRBJ1-1; no reliable D call. V was cut by 6 bases and J by 1 base, with 9 bases left in between. The CDR3 totals 13 residues. CDR1 is WNHNN and CDR2 is SYGVQD in the germline V gene (reference sequence).

This clone was counted once. J is TRBJ2-3 and V is TRBV5-1; 9 bases align to TRBD1. The CDR3 is made up of 15 amino acids. Trimming at V came to 4 bases and at J to 5 bases, leaving 8 bases not matched to a gene. Looked up from germline, CDR1 is SGHRS and CDR2 is YFSETQ. CDR3: CASSAQGAAGDTQYF. CDR3 DNA: TGCGCCAGCAGCGCACAGGGGGCGGCCGGAGATACGCAGTATTTT.

The chain joins TRBV18 to TRBJ1-2; 7 nucleotides line up with TRBD1. The V gene's germline CDR1 is KGHSH and CDR2 LQKENI. J lost 6 bases, V lost 2 bases, and 3 bases had no gene match. CDR3 length: 13 residues. CDR3 region: CASSPLGQDGYTF. CDR3 in DNA: TGTGCCAGCTCACCATTAGGACAGGATGGCTACACCTTC.

The J gene is TRBJ2-3, the V gene TRBV7-2, with 10 nucleotides matching TRBD1. Germline V gives CDR1 SGHTA, CDR2 FQGNSA. The junction had 4 bases not matched to a gene; V was cut back by 5 bases and J by 5 bases. The CDR3 spans 14 residues. The CDR3 loop is CASSLDRGIDTQYF. For the CDR3, the DNA is TGTGCCAGCAGCCTGGACAGGGGGATAGATACGCAGTATTTT.

The chain uses TRBV10-1 and TRBJ2-7; 7 positions match TRBD2. Germline assignment: CDR1 WNHNN and CDR2 SYGVQD (reference sequence). CDR3 length equals 15 residues. V lost 8 bases, J lost 5 bases, and 15 bases stayed unmatched. CDR3 protein: CASPISGEGGNEQYF. The CDR3, as DNA: TGCGCCAGCCCAATCTCCGGAGAGGGAGGGAACGAGCAGTACTTC.

The V and J genes are TRBV19 and TRBJ2-4; D remains unclear. V lost 1 base to trimming and J lost 10 bases, with 11 bases between them. The CDR3 length is 13 residues. Germline V gene data show CDR1 as LNHDA and CDR2 as SQIVND (reference sequence). The CDR3 loop reads CASSIGLSDIQYF. The CDR3 bases are TGTGCCAGTAGTATAGGATTATCAGATATTCAGTACTTC.

The chain recombines TRBV11-2 with TRBJ2-3; no reliable D call. The germline gives CDR1 SGHAT, CDR2 FQNNGV. The CDR3 sequence is 18 residues long. V lost 5 bases, J lost 0 bases, and 21 bases lay in between. The CDR3 loop is CASSPSRATLGSTDTQYF. The CDR3 coding sequence is TGTGCCAGCAGCCCCTCTCGGGCAACCCTGGGAAGCACAGATACGCAGTATTTT.

The chain employs TRBV10-3 and TRBJ1-6; 7 bases are a match to TRBD1. The germline CDR1 and CDR2 sequences are ENHRY and SYGVKD. The trim removed 5 bases at V and 6 bases at J, leaving 4 bases unmatched. This CDR3 is built from 14 residues. Written as DNA, the CDR3 is TGTGCCATCAGTCCAGGGGGACGTAATTCACCCCTCCACTTT. It encodes CAISPGGRNSPLHF.

Concerning this clone itself: Additional DNA sequences in this sample encode the identical CDR3. The rearrangement uses TRBV5-1 and TRBJ1-1, with D unclear. With 0 bases removed from V and 2 bases from J, the gap between germline ends came to 5 bases. From germline, CDR1 is SGHRS and CDR2 YFSETQ. This CDR3 contains 13 residues. CDR3 protein: CASSLAVNTEAFF. CDR3 sequence (DNA): TGCGCCAGCAGCTTGGCGGTTAACACTGAAGCTTTCTTT.

The rearrangement links TRBV5-1 to TRBJ2-3; 8 nucleotides line up with TRBD1. CDR3 size: 16 residues. Germline V CDR1 and CDR2: SGHRS, YFSETQ. The V and J ends lost 0 bases and 6 bases, in that order; junction bases with no gene match: 9. The CDR3 spells CASSLEDRVITDTQYF. CDR3 DNA sequence: TGCGCCAGCAGCTTGGAGGACAGGGTCATTACGGATACGCAGTATTTT.

The chain joins TRBV2 to TRBJ2-4, with D possibly TRBD1 on 5 matching bases. Germline lookup yields CDR1 SNHLY and CDR2 FYNNEI. With 9 bases removed from V and 7 bases from J, the gap between germline ends came to 13 bases. The CDR3 is 12 residues long. CDR3 nucleotides: TGTGCCAGGTCGATTGACAGTAACATTCAGTACTTC. Protein sequence: CARSIDSNIQYF.

The gene calls are TRBV5-1 and TRBJ2-2, with TRBD1 matching over 7 bases. CDR3 length equals 15 residues. Germline V gives CDR1 SGHRS, CDR2 YFSETQ. The trim removed 4 bases at V and 2 bases at J, leaving 5 bases unmatched. The DNA of the CDR3 is TGCGCCAGCAGCCGGGACAGACCTAACACCGGGGAGCTGTTTTTT. Residues: CASSRDRPNTGELFF.